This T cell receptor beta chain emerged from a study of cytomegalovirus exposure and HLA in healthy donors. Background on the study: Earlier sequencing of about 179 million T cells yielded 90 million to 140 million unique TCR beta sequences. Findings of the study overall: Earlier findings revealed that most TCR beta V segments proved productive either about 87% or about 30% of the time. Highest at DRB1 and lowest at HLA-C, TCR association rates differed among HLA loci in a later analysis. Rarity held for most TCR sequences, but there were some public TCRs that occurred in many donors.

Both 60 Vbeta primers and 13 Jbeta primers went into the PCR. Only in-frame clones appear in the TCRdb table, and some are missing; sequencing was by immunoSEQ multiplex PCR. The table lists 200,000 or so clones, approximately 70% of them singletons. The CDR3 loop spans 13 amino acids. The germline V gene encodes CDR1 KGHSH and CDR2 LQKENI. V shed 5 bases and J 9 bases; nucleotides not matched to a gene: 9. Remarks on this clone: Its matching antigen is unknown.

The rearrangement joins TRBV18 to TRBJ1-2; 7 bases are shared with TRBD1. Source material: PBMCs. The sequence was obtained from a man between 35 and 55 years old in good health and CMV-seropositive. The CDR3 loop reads CASSERQGESYTF. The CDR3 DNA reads TGTGCCAGCTCAGAGCGACAGGGTGAGAGCTACACCTTC.